This TCR beta chain was documented in a study of T-cell reconstitution after alpha-beta-depleted transplantation in children. The V gene's germline CDR1 is MNHEY and CDR2 SVGEGT. The CDR3 is made up of 14 amino acids. Trimming took off 5 bases at V and 7 bases at J, with 15 bases between the two ends. Molecular barcoding with unique molecular identifiers was used for the TCRbeta library. TCRdb independently ran MiXCR on the PCR reads; one entry per CDR3 protein. This repertoire shows 500,000 to 600,000 distinct CDR3 sequences, 32% found once; its top ten account for 2% to 2.5%. This specimen was PBMCs from the stem cell graft donor, taken from the stem cell graft. V and J are TRBV6-2 or TRBV6-3 and TRBJ2-1; tentatively, D is TRBD1 (5 bases). The receptor was isolated from a human donor who donated a stem cell graft to a child with aplastic anemia. In nucleotides, the CDR3 is TGTGCCAGCAGTGCCGGCTGGCAGGGAAATGAGCAGTTCTTC. Amino acids: CASSAGWQGNEQFF.